This T cell receptor beta chain is from a study of T cell responses to AZD1222 COVID-19 vaccine. The CDR3 spans 13 residues. Trimming left V 3 bases short and J 5 bases short, with 8 bases between. Germline CDR1 and CDR2: MDHEN and SYDVKM. Concerning this clone: What it binds is unknown.

Clones were read by immunoSEQ multiplex PCR, and TCRdb kept only the in-frame ones, dropping some. The table records around 60,000 clones, approximately 90% of them present only once. Findings and caveats of the study: Two AZD1222 administrations were followed by greater Spike-specific TCR breadth and depth. The peak T cell response came first, and repertoires were sampled only after it. Variant regions that are unmutated are reportedly the target of nearly half of spike-specific TCRs. The donor cohort was predominantly white British with a female majority, and clonal diversity may have been underestimated.

This TCR was sampled from an adult who received the MenACWY meningococcal vaccine as a control. The gene calls are TRBV28 and TRBJ1-5; D unclear. The sample was peripheral blood, taken 28 days after the second dose of the MenACWY control vaccine. The CDR3 loop reads CASSLSLHQPQHF. CDR3 in DNA: TGTGCCAGCAGTTTGAGTTTGCATCAGCCCCAGCATTTT. Drawing the rest from reference TRBV28 and TRBJ1-5, the complete variable domain is DVKVTQSSRYLVKRTGEKVFLECVQDMDHENMFWYRQDPGLGLRLIYFSYDVKMKEKGDIPEGYSVSREKKERFSLILESASTNQTSMYLCASSLSLHQPQHFGDGTRLSIL.